This T cell receptor (beta chain) was observed in a study of PD-1 blockade in classical Hodgkin lymphoma. Study-level information: With a 2-week interval, patients received intravenous nivolumab at 3 mg/kg. Study-level results: Baseline diversity in complete responders resembled that of newly diagnosed patients. Healthy donors reportedly exceeded newly diagnosed patients in baseline TCR diversity.

Comments on this clone: Its antigen is unidentified.

Time point of the sample: cycle 4 day 1 (C4D1), after 5 to 7 weeks of nivolumab. After autologous stem cell transplantation all patients relapsed, and prior brentuximab vedotin exposure differed between cohorts. CDR3 size: 15 residues. CDR1 and CDR2 (germline): SQVTM, ANQGSEA. V lost 7 bases and J lost 0, with 13 bases in between. The table came from immunoSEQ multiplex PCR; TCRdb's copy has only in-frame clones and leaves some out. The sample holds tens of thousands of clones, approximately 65% seen once. Sequenced here: peripheral blood mononuclear cells (PBMCs), sampled before the fourth cycle of nivolumab. This chain connects TRBV29-1 to TRBJ2-6, with D possibly being TRBD1 (6 bases). This receptor was obtained from a human donor with classical Hodgkin lymphoma. CDR3 sequence: CSGTTGSSGANVLTF. CDR3 DNA sequence: TGCAGCGGCACGACAGGTAGCTCTGGGGCCAACGTCCTGACTTTC.